Each of the 15 T cell receptor beta chains below was sequenced from the same sample in a study of kidney transplant recipient with SARS-CoV-2 infection. TCRdb used MiXCR to reprocess the reads, holding one entry per CDR3 protein. Among some 220,000 distinct CDR3 sequences listed, about 28% were seen once. The sequences come from a blood sample, collected at baseline and on roughly day 120 from a kidney transplant recipient. The source of these receptors is a male patient in his thirties who had COVID-19 and was a kidney transplant recipient. Some T cells may arise from the graft donor.

A word on this clonotype: Possible read error: a much larger clone is one base away. J is TRBJ1-5 and V is TRBV7-8, with 7 positions matching TRBD1. Germline values: CDR1 SGHVS, CDR2 FQNEAQ. CDR3 size: 15 residues. The CDR3 region is CASSKNRGGNRPQHF. The CDR3, as DNA: TGTGCCAGCAGCAAGAACAGGGGCGGCAATCGGCCCCAGCATTTT.

As to this clonotype: This could be a read error, since a much larger clone is one nucleotide away. Here the CDR3 omits its conserved ending phenylalanine or tryptophan, so a read error is the likely source. This rearrangement joins TRBV7-9 to TRBJ2-1; the D gene is possibly TRBD2 (6 bases). The CDR3 length is 15 residues. CDR1 and CDR2 from the germline V gene are SEHNR and FQNEAQ (reference sequence). Trimming removed 5 bases from V and 3 bases from J, with 14 bases in between. The CDR3 loop is CASSPGLLLYNEQFL. DNA of the CDR3: TGTGCCAGCAGCCCGGGACTTCTCCTCTACAATGAGCAGTTCCTC.

Notes on this clonotype: A much larger clone differs from this one at a single base, so this may be a read error. CDR3 sequence: CASSVYSPISSSETQYF. CDR3 nucleotide sequence: TGTGCCAGCAGCGTCTATAGTCCCATTTCTTCCTCTGAGACCCAGTACTTC. The rearrangement joins TRBV3-1 to TRBJ2-3; no firm D call. The better agreement between TRBJ2-5 and the DNA end casts doubt on the J call. Germline CDR1 LGHDT, CDR2 YNNKEL (reference sequence). The CDR3 is 17 residues long.

The V call is TRBV7-8, the J call TRBJ2-1, with D maybe TRBD2 (5 bases). Between the trimmed V and J ends, which lost 5 bases and 2 bases, there was a span of 13 bases. CDR1 is SGHVS and CDR2 is FQNEAQ in the germline V gene. The CDR3 length is 15 residues. The CDR3 is CASSPSGIPYNEQFF. The DNA for the CDR3 is TGTGCCAGCAGCCCTTCGGGGATCCCCTACAATGAGCAGTTCTTC.

This clonotype was counted ten times or more. The chain carries TRBV3-1 and TRBJ2-5; 14 positions match TRBD2. Looked up from germline, CDR1 is LGHDT and CDR2 is YNNKEL (reference sequence). J lost 5 bases, V lost 6 bases, and 11 bases had no gene match. The CDR3 consists of 17 residues. The CDR3 DNA reads TGTGCCAGCAGTCTTGGGACTAGCGGGAGCGGGGGTGAGACCCAGTACTTC. Its protein is CASSLGTSGSGGETQYF.

This clonotype was seen many times. The rearrangement uses TRBV12-3 or TRBV12-4 and TRBJ2-7; D is undetermined. Trimming shortened V by 2 bases and J by 3 bases, and 8 bases separated the two germline ends. This CDR3 region has 13 residues. Here the CDR3 reads CASSLNSNYEQYF. CDR3 sequence (DNA): TGTGCCAGCAGTTTAAACAGCAACTACGAGCAGTACTTC.

This clonotype was counted ten times or more. The V call is TRBV3-1, the J call TRBJ1-2; D remains unclear. Trimming pared 5 bases from V and 4 bases from J, leaving 23 bases between. From germline, CDR1 is LGHDT and CDR2 YNNKEL (reference sequence). The CDR3 spans 17 residues. The chain's CDR3 is CASSIRDTLRKTYGYTF. For the CDR3, the DNA is TGTGCCAGCAGCATACGCGACACCCTTCGAAAGACCTATGGCTACACCTTC.

This clonotype was observed a few times. The chain uses TRBV20-1 and TRBJ2-3, with D unresolved. CDR3 length: 12 residues. The germline V and J ends were trimmed by 3 bases and 6 bases, with 10 bases remaining between them. Germline V gives CDR1 DFQATT, CDR2 SNEGSKA (reference sequence). The CDR3 loop is CSASVLGDTQYF. For the CDR3, the DNA is TGCAGTGCTAGTGTTCTGGGGGATACGCAGTATTTT.

This clonotype has ten or more counts. The chain links TRBV6-5 to TRBJ1-4; weak D call: TRBD1 (5 bases). The V and J ends lost 0 bases and 7 bases respectively, with 12 bases between them. CDR1 MNHEY and CDR2 SVGAGI come from the germline V gene. The CDR3 has 15 amino acids. CDR3 region: CASSYSDGGGEKLFF. For the CDR3, the DNA is TGTGCCAGCAGTTACTCGGACGGGGGGGGTGAAAAACTGTTTTTT.

At least ten counts were recorded for this clonotype. The rearrangement joins TRBV5-3 to TRBJ1-2, with D uncertain. Being an ORF, TRBV5-3 has a function that is uncertain. There are 16 residues in the CDR3. With 7 bases removed from V and 4 bases from J, the gap between germline ends came to 23 bases. CDR3 protein: CARSVQVVRKTYGYTF. Here the CDR3 DNA reads TGTGCCAGATCCGTCCAAGTGGTGAGAAAGACCTATGGCTACACCTTC.

In regard to this clonotype: A much larger clone differs by one base, so this may be a read error. The rearrangement joins TRBV7-3 to TRBJ2-1; D uncertain. In germline, CDR1 is SGHTA, CDR2 FQGTGA. Between the trimmed V and J ends, which lost 4 bases and 5 bases, there was a span of 15 bases. CDR3 size: 15 residues. For the CDR3, the DNA is TGTGCCAGCAGCTCCACTAACGCAGGTAACAATGAGCAGTTCTTC. It encodes CASSSTNAGNNEQFF.

This clonotype was observed many times. V usage is TRBV20-1 and J usage is TRBJ1-3; 11 positions agree with TRBD1. The germline CDR1 and CDR2 sequences are DFQATT and SNEGSKA (reference sequence). The CDR3 consists of 16 residues. V was clipped by 2 bases and J by 7 bases; unmatched bases: 10. The CDR3 DNA follows: TGCAGTGCTAGACGTGCTGGGGGGACAGGGGGTAACACCATATATTTT. Its protein product is CSARRAGGTGGNTIYF.

This clonotype has at least ten counts. This chain links TRBV21-1 with TRBJ2-7; TRBD1 is the table's D call and was not checked against the DNA. TRBV21-1 is noted as a pseudogene. There are 24 residues in the CDR3. The CDR3: CASSPTGAPTSSTRGQGAGHEQYF. The DNA of the CDR3 is TGTGCCAGCAGCCCCACAGGGGCTCCTACGAGCAGTACTCGGGGACAGGGGGCTGGGCACGAGCAGTACTTC.

On this clonotype: Being one base from a much bigger clone, this may be a read error. DNA for the CDR3: TGTGCCAGCAGCAACCAGGGGGCCTCCTACGATGAGCAGTTCTTC. It yields the protein CASSNQGASYDEQFF. V usage is TRBV7-2 and J usage is TRBJ2-1; TRBD1 aligns across 8 bases. Germline values: CDR1 SGHTA, CDR2 FQGNSA. The CDR3 runs to 15 residues.

This clonotype was counted ten times or more. The V and J genes are TRBV19 and TRBJ1-5; D remains ambiguous. CDR3 length equals 12 residues. The germline V and J ends were trimmed by 7 bases and 2 bases, with 6 bases remaining between them. The germline V gene has CDR1 LNHDA and CDR2 SQIVND (reference sequence). The CDR3 spells CASNAGNQPQHF. In DNA, the CDR3 is TGTGCCAGTAACGCAGGCAATCAGCCCCAGCATTTT.